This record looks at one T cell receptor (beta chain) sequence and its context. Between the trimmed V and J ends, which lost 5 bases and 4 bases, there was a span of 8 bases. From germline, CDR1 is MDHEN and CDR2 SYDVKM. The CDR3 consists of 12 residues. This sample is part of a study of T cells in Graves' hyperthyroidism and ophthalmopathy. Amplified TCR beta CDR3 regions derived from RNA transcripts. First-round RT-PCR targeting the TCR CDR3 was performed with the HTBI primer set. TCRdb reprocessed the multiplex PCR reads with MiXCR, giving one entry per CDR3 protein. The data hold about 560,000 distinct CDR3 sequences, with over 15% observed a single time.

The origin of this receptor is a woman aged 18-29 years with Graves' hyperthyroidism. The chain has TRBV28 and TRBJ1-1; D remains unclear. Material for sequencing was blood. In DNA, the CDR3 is TGTGCCAGCAGTCAAATGGGCACTGAAGCTTTCTTT. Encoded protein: CASSQMGTEAFF.